The present entry profiles one T cell receptor beta chain with its context. As yet, its antigen is unknown. The junction shows a germline mismatch at one end, possibly a read error. TCRdb recomputed calls from the multiplex PCR reads with MiXCR, one row per CDR3 protein. The sample contains 50,000 to 85,000 distinct CDR3 sequences, 43% of which appear only once. The sample belongs to a study of breast tumors, draining lymph nodes, adjacent tissues. Notes on the study in general: The lymph node origin of tumor T cells was framed as consistent with a hypothesis, not demonstrated. Data fit most tumor T cells coming from lymph node, expanding in tumor. Luminal-like breast cancer showed significantly higher tumor–nontumor repertoire similarity than basal-like. Tumor TCR diversity was below lymph nodes but above nontumor tissue.

Germline lookup yields CDR1 SGHDT and CDR2 YYEEEE. There are 17 residues in the CDR3. The sample comprised breast tumor tissue. The J gene is TRBJ2-5, the V gene TRBV5-6, with TRBD1 identical over 7 bases. The TCR sequence derives from a female donor with breast cancer. Some clones in this sample may be carry-over from other donors' samples. The CDR3 DNA follows: TGTGTCAGCAGCGGAAGGTCGAGACAGGGTCTTATTTGGACCCAGTACTTC. Translating gives CVSSGRSRQGLIWTQYF.